One and the same sample provided the 22 T cell receptor beta chains below, sequenced in a study of blood T cell repertoires in COVID-19. The data were produced by immunoSEQ multiplex PCR, yet TCRdb's version contains in-frame clones alone and is incomplete. The sample consists of 240,000 or so clones, roughly 81% of them appearing once. The sequencing sample was made of peripheral blood. The receptors stem from a woman of 80 years or more with COVID-19, enrolled during active disease.

This clone was counted a single time. The V call is TRBV18, the J call TRBJ1-6, with 7 nucleotides matching TRBD1. This CDR3 has 15 amino acids. The germline gives CDR1 KGHSH, CDR2 LQKENI. V was clipped by 3 bases and J by 8 bases; unmatched bases: 7. The CDR3 is CASSPPTGVDSPLHF. The CDR3 DNA follows: TGTGCCAGCTCACCCCCTACAGGGGTTGATTCACCCCTCCACTTT.

This clone was found many times. V and J are TRBV6-6 and TRBJ1-5; no clear D gene. Between the trimmed V and J ends, which lost 6 bases and 4 bases, there was a span of 10 bases. The CDR3 covers 13 residues. Germline V gene data show CDR1 as MNHNY and CDR2 as SVGAGI (reference sequence). This CDR3 is CASSQFQNQPQHF. The CDR3 nucleotides are TGTGCCAGCAGCCAATTTCAGAATCAGCCCCAGCATTTT.

The chain joins TRBV5-1 to TRBJ1-2, with TRBD1 as a possible D gene (5 bases). V was cut by 4 bases and J by 8 bases, with 12 bases left in between. Germline CDR1 SGHRS, CDR2 YFSETQ. The CDR3 is 12 amino acids. The CDR3 spells CASSDSPGGYTF. CDR3 DNA: TGCGCCAGCAGCGACAGCCCAGGGGGCTACACCTTC.

The V gene is TRBV4-1, the J gene TRBJ1-5; maybe TRBD1 (6 bases). Trimming took 4 bases from V and 1 from J, leaving 8 bases between them. Germline V gives CDR1 MGHRA, CDR2 YSYEKL. CDR3 length: 14 amino acids. The chain's CDR3 is CASSPGQSNQPQHF. CDR3 nucleotide sequence: TGCGCCAGCAGCCCAGGACAGAGCAATCAGCCCCAGCATTTT.

The rearrangement uses TRBV19 and TRBJ2-1; 7 positions agree with TRBD1. Trimming took 2 bases from V and 7 from J; bases not matched to a gene: 2. CDR1 is LNHDA, CDR2 SQIVND, per germline (reference sequence). The CDR3 runs 13 residues. The CDR3 reads CASSIKQGNEQFF. DNA of the CDR3: TGTGCCAGTAGTATAAAACAGGGGAATGAGCAGTTCTTC.

The chain employs TRBV30 and TRBJ2-7, with D hard to call. The CDR3 spans 12 residues. The germline V gene has CDR1 GTSNPN and CDR2 SVGIG (reference sequence). Trimming cost V 0 bases and J 1 base, with 4 bases left between them. The CDR3 here is CAWSVSSYEQYF. CDR3 in DNA: TGTGCCTGGAGTGTATCGTCCTACGAGCAGTACTTC.

This clone was counted only a few times. The CDR3 loop is CASSLGLTYNEQFF. CDR3 sequence (DNA): TGTGCCAGCAGCTTAGGCTTAACATACAATGAGCAGTTCTTC. The chain links TRBV11-2 to TRBJ2-1; D remains unclear. There are 14 residues in the CDR3. The germline CDR1 and CDR2 sequences are SGHAT and FQNNGV. V lost 1 base, J lost 4 bases, and 8 bases lay in between.

The chain links TRBV27 to TRBJ1-1; the D gene is possibly TRBD1 (5 bases). Trimming shortened V by 3 bases and J by 0 bases, and 11 bases separated the two germline ends. CDR1 MNHEY and CDR2 SMNVEV come from the germline V gene (reference sequence). CDR3 size: 15 residues. CDR3 amino acids: CASSLSREMNTEAFF. In nucleotides, the CDR3 is TGTGCCAGCAGTTTGAGCAGGGAAATGAACACTGAAGCTTTCTTT.

The chain has TRBV11-2 and TRBJ2-5; 11 bases fit TRBD2. After removal of 5 bases from V and 1 base from J, the junction contained 3 bases not matched to a gene. The CDR3 covers 15 residues. Germline loops: CDR1 SGHAT, CDR2 FQNNGV. The CDR3 DNA reads TGTGCCAGCAGCCCCGGGACTAGCGGCCAAGAGACCCAGTACTTC. Translation gives CASSPGTSGQETQYF.

The rearrangement links TRBV4-1 to TRBJ2-2; tentatively, D is TRBD1 (6 bases). CDR1 is MGHRA, CDR2 YSYEKL, per germline. Trimming shortened V by 2 bases and J by 7 bases, and 11 bases separated the two germline ends. The CDR3 covers 14 residues. The CDR3 nucleotides read TGCGCCAGCAGCCAACAGGGGATTGGCGGGGAGCTGTTTTTT. It codes for CASSQQGIGGELFF.

The V call is TRBV27, the J call TRBJ2-2; D is unresolved. The CDR3 spans 14 residues. V lost 7 bases and J lost 1, with 10 bases in between. The germline gives CDR1 MNHEY, CDR2 SMNVEV (reference sequence). CDR3 sequence: CASTIRQNTGELFF. For the CDR3, the DNA is TGTGCCAGCACCATAAGACAGAACACCGGGGAGCTGTTTTTT.

The rearrangement joins TRBV6-5 to TRBJ1-1; 8 positions agree with TRBD1. The CDR3 has 15 amino acids. V shed 6 bases, J shed 4 bases, and the junction held 10 bases outside the gene matches. Germline V gives CDR1 MNHEY, CDR2 SVGAGI. The CDR3 is CASRYGTGIATEAFF. DNA of the CDR3: TGTGCCAGCAGGTACGGGACAGGAATCGCCACTGAAGCTTTCTTT.

This clone has only one observation. The V gene is TRBV6-2 or TRBV6-3, the J gene TRBJ1-5; no definite D call. CDR1 and CDR2 (germline): MNHEY, SVGEGT. This CDR3 has 14 amino acids. V lost 5 bases to trimming and J lost 11 bases, with 19 bases between them. The CDR3 region is CASSPHYTPRTQHF. CDR3 nucleotide sequence: TGTGCCAGCAGTCCACACTACACTCCTAGAACCCAGCATTTT.

This chain joins TRBV7-3 and TRBJ2-2; weak D call: TRBD2 (5 bases). Per the germline V gene, CDR1 is SGHTA and CDR2 is FQGTGA. This CDR3 is built from 15 residues. Trimming pared 8 bases from V and 3 bases from J, leaving 16 bases between. The CDR3 loop is CASALQRGYTGELFF. CDR3 bases: TGTGCCAGCGCTCTACAGAGAGGGTACACCGGGGAGCTGTTTTTT.

The gene calls are TRBV6-4 and TRBJ2-7; tentatively, D is TRBD2 (6 bases). The V gene lost 7 bases and the J gene lost 0 bases, with 10 bases spanning the gap. The CDR3 spans 13 residues. Per the germline V gene, CDR1 is MRHNA and CDR2 is SNTAGT. CDR3 coding DNA: TGTGCCAGCATTGGGCGGGACTCCTACGAGCAGTACTTC. This gives the protein CASIGRDSYEQYF.

The chain has TRBV6-2 or TRBV6-3 and TRBJ2-7, with TRBD2 matching 9 bases. Germline trimming cut 4 bases from V and 5 bases from J; bases unmatched to any gene: 6. The germline CDR1 and CDR2 sequences are MNHEY and SVGEGT. This CDR3 is 14 amino acids long. CDR3 bases: TGTGCCAGCAGTTTGACGGCGGGAGGGAACGAGCAGTACTTC. This codes for CASSLTAGGNEQYF.

In this sample, this clone turned up once. This sequence joins TRBV7-9 and TRBJ1-5; D remains unclear. The CDR3 is 17 amino acids. Germline loops: CDR1 SEHNR, CDR2 FQNEAQ (reference sequence). Trimming removed 4 bases from V and 2 bases from J, with 18 bases in between. CDR3 amino acids: CASSYFLGDGGNQPQHF. The CDR3 DNA is TGTGCCAGCAGCTACTTCCTGGGCGACGGGGGCAATCAGCCCCAGCATTTT.

The sample holds a few counts of this clone. The chain joins TRBV5-1 to TRBJ1-1; D gene ambiguous. The CDR3 spans 13 residues. V was cut by 8 bases and J by 3 bases, with 14 bases left in between. CDR1 and CDR2 from the germline V gene are SGHRS and YFSETQ. CDR3 nucleotide sequence: TGCGCCAGTAGAGACAATTTGGACACTGAAGCTTTCTTT. This encodes CASRDNLDTEAFF.

This clone appeared a single time. The V call is TRBV5-1, the J call TRBJ2-1; TRBD1 agrees at 12 bases. With V trimmed by 4 bases and J by 10 bases, 6 bases remained unmatched. The CDR3 contains 14 residues. Looked up from germline, CDR1 is SGHRS and CDR2 is YFSETQ. The CDR3 coding sequence is TGCGCCAGCAGCCCCGGGACAGGGGGCTTGGAGCAGTTCTTC. Translating gives CASSPGTGGLEQFF.

This clone turned up a few times. The chain employs TRBV2 and TRBJ1-5; TRBD1 agrees at 8 bases. In germline, CDR1 is SNHLY, CDR2 FYNNEI. With 6 bases clipped from V and 0 bases from J, the junction kept 1 base outside the gene matches. The CDR3 has 14 residues. The CDR3 spells CASRDRVSNQPQHF. Here the CDR3 DNA reads TGTGCCAGCAGGGACAGGGTTAGCAATCAGCCCCAGCATTTT.

V is TRBV27 and J is TRBJ2-7; D is possibly TRBD2 (6 bases). V was shortened by 6 bases and J by 3 bases, with 12 bases between the two germline ends. CDR3 length equals 13 residues. CDR1 is MNHEY and CDR2 is SMNVEV in the germline V gene (reference sequence). DNA for the CDR3: TGTGCCAGCAGGCGATCCGGGAGCTACGAGCAGTACTTC. Its translation is CASRRSGSYEQYF.

This clone has a single count. The chain combines TRBV11-2 with TRBJ1-4; TRBD1 might be the D (6 bases). Trimming took off 3 bases at V and 1 base at J, with 9 bases between the two ends. CDR3 length: 15 amino acids. Germline CDR1 and CDR2: SGHAT and FQNNGV. The CDR3 DNA is TGTGCCAGCAGCTTCTGGGGGCAAACTAATGAAAAACTGTTTTTT. Protein product: CASSFWGQTNEKLFF.